The present T cell receptor (beta chain) was sequenced within a study of T cell changes during pregnancy in multiple sclerosis. Some clones are missing from TCRdb's copy, which holds only in-frame ones; the method was immunoSEQ multiplex PCR. The sample yields some 54,000 clones, 90% to 95% seen once. Germline CDR1 and CDR2: LNHDA and SQIVND (reference sequence). The CDR3 has 15 amino acids. V lost 7 bases and J lost 5, with 20 bases in between. This receptor was identified in a female donor with multiple sclerosis, enrolled in a pregnancy study. The sample was peripheral blood, taken after pregnancy. The chain employs TRBV19 and TRBJ1-1, with D possibly being TRBD1 (6 bases). CDR3 DNA: TGTGCCAGTACCCCTGAGGCAGGGGAGCCAACTGAAGCTTTCTTT. Translation: CASTPEAGEPTEAFF. The variable domain in full, completed from reference TRBV19 and TRBJ1-1, reads DGGITQSPKYLFRKEGQNVTLSCEQNLNHDAMYWYRQDPGQGLRLIYYSQIVNDFQKGDIAEGYSVSREKKESFPLTVTSAQKNPTAFYLCASTPEAGEPTEAFFGQGTRLTVV.